The 2 T cell receptor beta chains reported below all come from one sample, sequenced in a study of early T cells in non-severe SARS-CoV-2 infection. TCRdb re-called the 5' RACE reads through MiXCR, storing one row per CDR3 protein. Among about 81,000 distinct CDR3 sequences listed, roughly 5.7% were seen once. Sequencing input: whole blood. These TCRs come from an adult who was a healthcare worker with PCR-confirmed SARS-CoV-2 infection or an uninfected control (not recorded which).

The genes are TRBV6-2 or TRBV6-3 and TRBJ2-1; 7 bases fit TRBD2. Germline V gene lookup returns CDR1 MNHEY and CDR2 SVGEGT. J lost 6 bases, V lost 2 bases, and 19 bases had no gene match. This CDR3 has 19 amino acids. As DNA, the CDR3 is TGTGCCAGCAGTTACCCTCGGGGGGTTCACCAACTGGGCAGCAATGAGCAGTTCTTC. Protein sequence: CASSYPRGVHQLGSNEQFF.

This clonotype was seen ten or more times. CDR3 bases: TGCAGTGCTAGCGGCGGGAAACAATCTTCCTACGAGCAGTACTTC. This encodes CSASGGKQSSYEQYF. The rearrangement uses TRBV20-1 and TRBJ2-7; the D gene is possibly TRBD2 (6 bases). CDR1 and CDR2 (germline): DFQATT, SNEGSKA (reference sequence). This CDR3 region has 15 residues. V gave up 3 bases and J gave up 1 base, with 16 bases separating them.